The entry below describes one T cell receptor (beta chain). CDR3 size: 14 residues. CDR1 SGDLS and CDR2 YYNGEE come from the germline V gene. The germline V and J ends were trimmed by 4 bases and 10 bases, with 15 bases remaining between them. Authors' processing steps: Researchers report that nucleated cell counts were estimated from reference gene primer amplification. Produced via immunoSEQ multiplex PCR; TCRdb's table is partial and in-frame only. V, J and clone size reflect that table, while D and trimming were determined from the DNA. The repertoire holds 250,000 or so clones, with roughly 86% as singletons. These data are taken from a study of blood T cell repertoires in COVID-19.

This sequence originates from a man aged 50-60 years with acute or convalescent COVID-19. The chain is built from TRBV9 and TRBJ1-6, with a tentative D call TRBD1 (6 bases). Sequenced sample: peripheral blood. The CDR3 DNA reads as TGTGCCAGCAGCACTCACAGGGCTGGGTCACCCCTCCACTTT. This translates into CASSTHRAGSPLHF. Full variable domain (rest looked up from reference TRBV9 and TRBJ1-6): DSGVTQTPKHLITATGQRVTLRCSPRSGDLSVYWYQQSLDQGLQFLIQYYNGEERAKGNILERFSAQQFPDLHSELNLSSLELGDSALYFCASSTHRAGSPLHFGNGTRLTVT.